This T cell receptor beta chain was sequenced for a study of T cells in Graves' hyperthyroidism and ophthalmopathy. Study results and caveats: Ophthalmopathy was separated from stable hyperthyroidism by a 13 V-J model.

V was shortened by 0 bases and J by 11 bases, with 13 bases between the two germline ends. The germline V gene encodes CDR1 ENHRY and CDR2 SYGVKD. This CDR3 contains 14 residues. The TCR beta CDR3 regions underwent amplification using RNA transcripts as the source. RT-PCR in the first round (using the HTBI primer set) targeted the TCR CDR3. One entry per CDR3 protein results from TCRdb running MiXCR on the multiplex PCR reads. The repertoire holds roughly 500,000 distinct CDR3 sequences, with more than 45% as singletons. On this clonotype itself: Its specificity is not known.

The chain employs TRBV10-3 and TRBJ1-4, with D perhaps matching TRBD1 (5 bases). The TCR comes from an adult woman with Graves' disease, either hyperthyroidism or ophthalmopathy (not recorded which). Material: peripheral blood or thyroid tissue (not recorded which). The CDR3 loop is CAISESRGWQKLFF. For the CDR3, the DNA is TGTGCCATCAGTGAGTCTCGGGGGTGGCAGAAACTGTTTTTT.